Following are 18 T cell receptor beta chains from one sample sequenced in a study of T cells in Graves' hyperthyroidism and ophthalmopathy. RNA transcripts served as the template for amplifying TCR beta CDR3 regions. First-round RT-PCR with HTBI primers amplified the TCR CDR3 region. TCRdb re-analysed the multiplex PCR reads in MiXCR, keeping a single row per CDR3 protein. The sample lists a few hundred thousand distinct CDR3 sequences, around 20% occurring once. The sample taken for sequencing was blood. These receptors originate from a young man with Graves' hyperthyroidism.

This clonotype came up many times. This chain joins TRBV20-1 and TRBJ1-5; TRBD1 agrees at 8 bases. The CDR3 has 15 amino acids. V lost 1 base and J lost 3; bases outside the gene matches: 5. Germline CDR1 DFQATT, CDR2 SNEGSKA (reference sequence). The CDR3 DNA sequence: TGCAGTGCTAGAGTCTCGGGACAGGTCAATCAGCCCCAGCATTTT. Translated, it gives CSARVSGQVNQPQHF.

This clonotype was found many times. This chain uses TRBV7-2 with TRBJ2-2, with a possible D match to TRBD1 (6 bases). This CDR3 contains 15 residues. V shed 1 base and J shed 5 bases, with 11 bases lying between them. Germline CDR1 reads SGHTA; CDR2 reads FQGNSA. This CDR3 reads CASSLVGGETGELFF. CDR3 sequence (DNA): TGTGCCAGCAGCTTAGTAGGGGGAGAAACCGGGGAGCTGTTTTTT.

In its sample, this clonotype was seen many times. This sequence joins TRBV19 and TRBJ2-5, with a tentative D call TRBD1 (7 bases). With 5 bases removed from V and 3 bases from J, the gap between germline ends came to 22 bases. The CDR3 consists of 17 residues. The germline CDR1 and CDR2 sequences are LNHDA and SQIVND (reference sequence). CDR3 region: CASSLYREPTGEETQYF. CDR3 coding DNA: TGTGCCAGTAGTCTCTACCGGGAGCCTACAGGGGAAGAGACCCAGTACTTC.

The table lists this clonotype with many counts. V is TRBV20-1 and J is TRBJ1-2; maybe TRBD1 (5 bases). In germline, CDR1 is DFQATT, CDR2 SNEGSKA (reference sequence). V was trimmed by 3 bases and J by 2 bases, leaving 10 bases between them. The CDR3 spans 13 residues. The DNA of the CDR3 is TGCAGTGCTAGGACAGTTCAGAACTATGGCTACACCTTC. Protein product: CSARTVQNYGYTF.

The V call is TRBV20-1, the J call TRBJ2-7, with D possibly TRBD1 on 6 matching bases. CDR1 DFQATT and CDR2 SNEGSKA come from the germline V gene (reference sequence). V was cut by 3 bases and J by 3 bases, with 21 bases left in between. The CDR3 contains 16 residues. The CDR3 bases are TGCAGTGCTAGGCAACCTGGACCAGGGGTACTCTACGAGCAGTACTTC. This gives the protein CSARQPGPGVLYEQYF.

V and J are TRBV4-1 and TRBJ2-7, with D possibly matching TRBD2 (5 bases). CDR1 is MGHRA and CDR2 is YSYEKL in the germline V gene. The CDR3 is 19 amino acids. The V end lost 4 bases, the J end lost 2 bases, and 27 bases lay between the germline ends. CDR3 bases: TGCGCCAGCAGCCCCGGCGTTCGAAGCGGAGCCCGGGCGCCCTACGAGCAGTACTTC. Protein product: CASSPGVRSGARAPYEQYF.

This clonotype was counted at least ten times. CDR3 residues: CASSLGASMNTEAFF. Written as DNA, the CDR3 is TGTGCCAGCAGCTTAGGTGCCAGTATGAACACTGAAGCTTTCTTT. This chain joins TRBV7-2 and TRBJ1-1; D unresolved. Germline-derived CDR1 and CDR2 are SGHTA and FQGNSA. V gave up 1 base and J gave up 0 bases, with 9 bases separating them. The CDR3 is made up of 15 amino acids.

This clonotype was seen repeatedly, ten times or more. V is TRBV12-3 or TRBV12-4 and J is TRBJ1-5, with D possibly being TRBD1 (5 bases). CDR3 length equals 12 residues. V lost 5 bases, J lost 6 bases, and 8 bases lay in between. The DNA for the CDR3 is TGTGCCAGCAGTGGGGCAAGTCAGCCCCAGCATTTT. Protein product: CASSGASQPQHF.

This clonotype was seen only a few times. This rearrangement joins TRBV5-8 to TRBJ2-5; D uncertain. V shed 0 bases and J shed 3 bases, with 9 bases lying between them. The CDR3 runs 14 residues. Germline lookup yields CDR1 SGHTS and CDR2 YDEGEE. This CDR3 reads CASSLASWEETQYF. The CDR3, as DNA: TGTGCCAGCAGCTTGGCGTCCTGGGAAGAGACCCAGTACTTC.

The rearrangement uses TRBV6-5 and TRBJ2-7; 9 bases agree with TRBD1. Germline CDR1 reads MNHEY; CDR2 reads SVGAGI. Trimming at V came to 2 bases and at J to 4 bases, leaving 6 bases not matched to a gene. The CDR3 is made up of 15 amino acids. CDR3 nucleotide sequence: TGTGCCAGCAGTTACCGAATGACAGGGGGTTACGAGCAGTACTTC. It is translated as CASSYRMTGGYEQYF.

About this clonotype: With a much larger clone just one base away, this may be a read error. Likely a read error: the CDR3 ends without its conserved phenylalanine or tryptophan. The DNA is omitted, as the CDR3 cannot be located on it reliably, and the CDR3 follows TCRdb's listing. The chain couples TRBV6-2 or TRBV6-3 to TRBJ2-2; the DNA was not used to check the table's D call, TRBD1. With termini counted, the CDR3 has 15 amino acids. The germline V gene encodes CDR1 MNHEY and CDR2 SVGEGT. CDR3 sequence: CASSYLGQHTGELCL.

This chain uses TRBV20-1 with TRBJ2-5; 7 bases are shared with TRBD1. The CDR3 extends over 13 amino acids. The J segment lost 1 base and the V segment lost 6 bases, leaving 5 bases of the junction unmatched. Germline-derived CDR1 and CDR2 are DFQATT and SNEGSKA (reference sequence). CDR3 amino acids: CSALGQLQETQYF. The CDR3 nucleotides are TGCAGTGCCCTGGGACAGCTCCAAGAGACCCAGTACTTC.

This clonotype has at least ten counts. The gene calls are TRBV6-1 and TRBJ1-5, with 7 bases lining up with TRBD1. The germline gives CDR1 MNHNS, CDR2 SASEGT. The CDR3 contains 14 residues. J was trimmed by 4 bases and V by 6 bases; bases with no gene match: 6. CDR3 amino acids: CASRTVTGNQPQHF. CDR3 in DNA: TGTGCCAGCAGGACAGTGACAGGGAATCAGCCCCAGCATTTT.

This clonotype has ten or more counts. The rearrangement links TRBV6-5 to TRBJ1-1; D not certain. Germline V gene sequence: CDR1 MNHEY, CDR2 SVGAGI. This CDR3 spans 13 amino acids. V was trimmed by 5 bases and J by 6 bases, leaving 13 bases between them. For the CDR3, the DNA is TGTGCCAGCAGTCACGCGACAATCCCTGAAGCTTTCTTT. This encodes CASSHATIPEAFF.

This clonotype was detected ten times or more. The chain links TRBV12-3 or TRBV12-4 to TRBJ1-1, with D maybe TRBD1 (6 bases). V gave up 6 bases and J gave up 4 bases, with 12 bases separating them. This CDR3 region has 13 residues. CDR3 sequence: CASSQEGGTEAFF. CDR3 bases: TGTGCCAGCAGCCAAGAAGGGGGCACTGAAGCTTTCTTT.

This clonotype was counted ten times or more. This chain uses TRBV20-1 with TRBJ2-7, with D unresolved. This CDR3 has 11 residues. Germline loops: CDR1 DFQATT, CDR2 SNEGSKA (reference sequence). The germline V and J ends were trimmed by 0 bases and 3 bases, with 3 bases remaining between them. The CDR3 here is CSAREIYEQYF. The CDR3 DNA reads TGCAGTGCTAGAGAGATCTACGAGCAGTACTTC.

In its sample, this clonotype was seen many times. CDR3 DNA: TGTGCCAGCAGTGGGACGGATAATTCCTACGAGCAGTACTTC. Protein: CASSGTDNSYEQYF. The V call is TRBV2, the J call TRBJ2-7; D is undetermined. CDR3 length: 14 amino acids. Germline values: CDR1 SNHLY, CDR2 FYNNEI. Trimming pared 4 bases from V and 1 base from J, leaving 11 bases between.

This clonotype was counted at least ten times. V usage is TRBV19 and J usage is TRBJ2-5; the D call may be TRBD1 or TRBD2 (5 bases each). CDR1 and CDR2 from the germline V gene are LNHDA and SQIVND (reference sequence). The CDR3 totals 15 residues. Trimming removed 1 base at V and 5 bases at J, with 14 bases between. For the CDR3, the DNA is TGTGCCAGTAGTATAGCGGGGACGACTATCGAGACCCAGTACTTC. It is translated as CASSIAGTTIETQYF. Drawing the rest from reference TRBV19 and TRBJ2-5, the complete variable domain is DGGITQSPKYLFRKEGQNVTLSCEQNLNHDAMYWYRQDPGQGLRLIYYSQIVNDFQKGDIAEGYSVSREKKESFPLTVTSAQKNPTAFYLCASSIAGTTIETQYFGPGTRLLVL.